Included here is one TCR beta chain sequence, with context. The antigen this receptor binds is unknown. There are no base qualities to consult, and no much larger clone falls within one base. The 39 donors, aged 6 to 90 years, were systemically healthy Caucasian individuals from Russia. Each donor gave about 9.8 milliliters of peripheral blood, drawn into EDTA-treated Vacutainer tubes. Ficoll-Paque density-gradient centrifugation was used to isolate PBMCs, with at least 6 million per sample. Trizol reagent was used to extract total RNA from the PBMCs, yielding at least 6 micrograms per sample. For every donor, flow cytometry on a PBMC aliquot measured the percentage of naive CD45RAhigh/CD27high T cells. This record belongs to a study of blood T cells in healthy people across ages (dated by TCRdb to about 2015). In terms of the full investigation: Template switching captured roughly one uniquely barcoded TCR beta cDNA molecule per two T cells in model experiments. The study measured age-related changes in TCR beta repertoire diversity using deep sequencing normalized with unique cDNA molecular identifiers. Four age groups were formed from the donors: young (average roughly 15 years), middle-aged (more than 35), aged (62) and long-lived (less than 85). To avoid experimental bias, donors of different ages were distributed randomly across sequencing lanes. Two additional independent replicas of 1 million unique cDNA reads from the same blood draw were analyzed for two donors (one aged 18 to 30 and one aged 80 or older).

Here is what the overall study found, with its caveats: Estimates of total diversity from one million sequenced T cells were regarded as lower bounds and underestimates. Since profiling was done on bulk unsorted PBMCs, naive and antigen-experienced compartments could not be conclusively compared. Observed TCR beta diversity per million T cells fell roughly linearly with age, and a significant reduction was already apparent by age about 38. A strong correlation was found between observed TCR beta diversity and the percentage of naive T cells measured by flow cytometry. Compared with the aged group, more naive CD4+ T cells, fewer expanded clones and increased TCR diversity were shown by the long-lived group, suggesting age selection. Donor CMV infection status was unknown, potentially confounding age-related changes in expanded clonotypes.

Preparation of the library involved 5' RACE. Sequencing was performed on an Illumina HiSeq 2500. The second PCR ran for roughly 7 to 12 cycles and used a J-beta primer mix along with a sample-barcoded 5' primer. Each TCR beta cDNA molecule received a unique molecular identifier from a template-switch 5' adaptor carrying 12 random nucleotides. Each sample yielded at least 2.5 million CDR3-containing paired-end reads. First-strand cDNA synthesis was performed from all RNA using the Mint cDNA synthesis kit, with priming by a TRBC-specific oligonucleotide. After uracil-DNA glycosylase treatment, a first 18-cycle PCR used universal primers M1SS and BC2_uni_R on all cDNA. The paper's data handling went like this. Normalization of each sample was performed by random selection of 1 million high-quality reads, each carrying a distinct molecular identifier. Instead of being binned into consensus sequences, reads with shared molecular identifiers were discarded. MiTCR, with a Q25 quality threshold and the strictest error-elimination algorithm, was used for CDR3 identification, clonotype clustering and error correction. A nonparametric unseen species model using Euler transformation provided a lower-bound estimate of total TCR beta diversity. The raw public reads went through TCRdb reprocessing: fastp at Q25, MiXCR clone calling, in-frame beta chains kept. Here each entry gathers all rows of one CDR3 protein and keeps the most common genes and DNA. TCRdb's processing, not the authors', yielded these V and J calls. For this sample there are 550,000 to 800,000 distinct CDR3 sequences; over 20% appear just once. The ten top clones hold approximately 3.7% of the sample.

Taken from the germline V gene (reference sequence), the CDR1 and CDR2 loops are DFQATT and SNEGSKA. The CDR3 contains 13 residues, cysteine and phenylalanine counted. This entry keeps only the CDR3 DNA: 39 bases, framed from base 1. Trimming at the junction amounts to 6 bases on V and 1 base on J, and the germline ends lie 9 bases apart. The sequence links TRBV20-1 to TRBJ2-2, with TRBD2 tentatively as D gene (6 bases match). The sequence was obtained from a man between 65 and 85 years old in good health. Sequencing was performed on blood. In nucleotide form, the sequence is TGCAGTGCAATCGGGGGGAACACCGGGGAGCTGTTTTTT. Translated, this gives CSAIGGNTGELFF.